This TCR beta chain was identified during a study of neoadjuvant anti-PD-1 for oral cavity cancer. Germline values: CDR1 MNHNY, CDR2 SVGAGI (reference sequence). V was cut by 2 bases and J by 5 bases, with 15 bases left in between. The CDR3 totals 15 residues. Stage II-IVA oral cavity squamous cell carcinoma was new and untreated by systemic or radiation therapy. Cohort: HPV-negative, locally advanced oral cavity squamous cell carcinoma patients. Blood cells were analyzed directly, without culture or expansion. Clones were read by immunoSEQ multiplex PCR, and TCRdb kept only the in-frame ones, dropping some. The sample contains around 18,000 clones, under 75% of which appear only once.

The rearrangement uses TRBV6-6 and TRBJ1-1, with D possibly being TRBD1 (6 bases). The TCR was taken from a person aged 40 to 85 with oral cavity squamous cell carcinoma. The source material was PBMCs, sampled before nivolumab (anti-PD-1) treatment. The CDR3 region is CASSYLYRERTEAFF. Here the CDR3 DNA reads TGTGCCAGCAGTTACCTATACAGGGAACGGACTGAAGCTTTCTTT.